The 26 T cell receptor beta chains listed next were all sequenced from one sample in a study of T cells after yellow fever vaccination. TCRdb re-derived calls from the 5' RACE reads in MiXCR, one entry per CDR3 protein. Of 500,000 to 650,000 distinct CDR3 sequences listed, about 13% are singletons. Here the sequenced sample was PBMCs, taken on the day of the yellow fever booster vaccination. The source of these receptors is a man aged 30 to 45 who received the YFV17D yellow fever vaccine.

In its sample, this clonotype was seen a few times. V is TRBV5-1 and J is TRBJ2-6; no clear D. The germline gives CDR1 SGHRS, CDR2 YFSETQ. CDR3 length: 17 residues. V was cut by 0 bases and J by 0 bases, with 10 bases left in between. In DNA form, the CDR3 reads TGCGCCAGCAGCTTGGGACCACAAATCTCTGGGGCCAACGTCCTGACTTTC. This gives the protein CASSLGPQISGANVLTF.

The chain is built from TRBV6-2 or TRBV6-3 and TRBJ2-5; TRBD2 might be the D (6 bases). From germline, CDR1 is MNHEY and CDR2 SVGEGT. The CDR3 contains 15 residues. Trimming took off 2 bases at V and 5 bases at J, with 15 bases between the two ends. CDR3 amino acids: CASSYIGTRGETQYF. The CDR3 DNA follows: TGTGCCAGCAGTTACATCGGGACCCGGGGGGAGACCCAGTACTTC.

There are a few counts of this clonotype. This rearrangement joins TRBV6-5 to TRBJ2-1; TRBD2 agrees at 7 bases. With V trimmed by 3 bases and J by 4 bases, 6 bases remained unmatched. Germline values: CDR1 MNHEY, CDR2 SVGAGI. CDR3 size: 15 residues. This CDR3 reads CASSYGASGYNEQFF. CDR3 coding DNA: TGTGCCAGCAGTTATGGGGCTAGCGGTTACAATGAGCAGTTCTTC.

In its sample, this clonotype was seen a few times. This chain joins TRBV20-1 and TRBJ2-3; tentatively, D is TRBD2 (5 bases). The CDR3 has 13 residues. From germline, CDR1 is DFQATT and CDR2 SNEGSKA (reference sequence). With 5 bases removed from V and 1 base from J, the gap between germline ends came to 10 bases. The CDR3 loop is CSASDSRTDTQYF. CDR3 DNA sequence: TGCAGTGCTTCGGACTCCCGCACAGATACGCAGTATTTT.

The sample holds a few counts of this clonotype. V usage is TRBV29-1 and J usage is TRBJ2-7; a possible D gene is TRBD2 (6 bases). The V and J ends lost 3 bases and 4 bases respectively, with 10 bases between them. From germline, CDR1 is SQVTM and CDR2 ANQGSEA. The CDR3 extends over 12 amino acids. CDR3 sequence reads: CSVDGAGYEQYF. The CDR3 DNA reads as TGCAGCGTTGATGGGGCGGGGTACGAGCAGTACTTC.

This chain joins TRBV29-1 and TRBJ2-2; tentative D call: TRBD1 (5 bases). Germline V gene lookup returns CDR1 SQVTM and CDR2 ANQGSEA. The length of the CDR3 is 13 residues. Between the trimmed V and J ends, which lost 8 bases and 0 bases, there was a span of 10 bases. The CDR3: CSFRETNTGELFF. CDR3 bases: TGCAGCTTCAGGGAAACGAACACCGGGGAGCTGTTTTTT.

The sample holds a few counts of this clonotype. V gene TRBV6-5 combines with J gene TRBJ2-7, with 12 bases aligning to TRBD2. The CDR3 totals 17 residues. V trimming: 4 bases; J trimming: 0 bases; junction bases outside the gene matches: 7. The germline V gene has CDR1 MNHEY and CDR2 SVGAGI. This CDR3 reads CASSFLTSGRISYEQYF. The CDR3 bases are TGTGCCAGCAGTTTCCTTACTAGCGGGAGGATCTCCTACGAGCAGTACTTC.

The V call is TRBV2, the J call TRBJ2-7; 9 bases line up with TRBD2. Germline CDR1 SNHLY, CDR2 FYNNEI. Losses at the gene ends were 1 base for V and 2 bases for J; bases not matched to a gene: 3. The CDR3 covers 15 residues. In DNA, the CDR3 is TGTGCCAGCAGTGAAGGACTAGCGGATCCCTACGAGCAGTACTTC. Translating it yields CASSEGLADPYEQYF.

J is TRBJ1-5 and V is TRBV2, with 7 bases lining up with TRBD1. Unmatched junction bases numbered 7, after V lost 8 bases and J lost 0 bases. The CDR3 sequence is 15 residues long. From germline, CDR1 is SNHLY and CDR2 FYNNEI. The CDR3 bases are TGTGCCAGCGGAGGGACAGTGGATAGCAATCAGCCCCAGCATTTT. Translated, it gives CASGGTVDSNQPQHF.

This clonotype occurred many times. The V call is TRBV6-2 or TRBV6-3, the J call TRBJ2-5, with TRBD2 matching over 9 bases. The V and J ends lost 2 bases and 6 bases, in that order; junction bases with no gene match: 7. The length of the CDR3 is 15 residues. Germline V gene sequence: CDR1 MNHEY, CDR2 SVGEGT. This CDR3 is CASSYGGGRAQTQYF. The CDR3 region has the DNA TGTGCCAGCAGTTACGGAGGCGGGAGGGCGCAGACCCAGTACTTC.

The V and J genes are TRBV5-1 and TRBJ2-2, with a weak D call TRBD1 (5 bases). This CDR3 has 17 residues. Germline V gives CDR1 SGHRS, CDR2 YFSETQ. With 4 bases removed from V and 0 bases from J, the gap between germline ends came to 16 bases. CDR3 residues: CASSPRARVPNTGELFF. The CDR3, as DNA: TGCGCCAGCAGCCCCCGGGCCAGGGTTCCGAACACCGGGGAGCTGTTTTTT.

The CDR3 DNA is TGCAGTGCTAGAAGCAGCGGGAACACCGGGGAGCTGTTTTTT. It specifies CSARSSGNTGELFF. The V gene is TRBV20-1, the J gene TRBJ2-2; a possible D gene is TRBD2 (5 bases). CDR3 length: 14 residues. The germline gives CDR1 DFQATT, CDR2 SNEGSKA (reference sequence). Trimming pared 2 bases from V and 1 base from J, leaving 8 bases between.

This clonotype was picked up a small number of times. The gene calls are TRBV7-9 and TRBJ2-7; D not resolved. This CDR3 contains 15 residues. With 1 base removed from V and 2 bases from J, the gap between germline ends came to 12 bases. Germline V gives CDR1 SEHNR, CDR2 FQNEAQ (reference sequence). DNA of the CDR3: TGTGCCAGCAGCTTAGGAGAAAAACCTACCTACGAGCAGTACTTC. This codes for CASSLGEKPTYEQYF.

The sample holds many counts of this clonotype. The CDR3 protein is CASGAGFQETQYF. The CDR3 DNA is TGTGCCAGCGGCGCGGGTTTCCAAGAGACCCAGTACTTC. The chain combines TRBV7-8 with TRBJ2-5; possibly TRBD2 for D (5 bases). Trimming pared 8 bases from V and 1 base from J, leaving 11 bases between. The CDR3 is 13 residues long. The germline CDR1 and CDR2 sequences are SGHVS and FQNEAQ.

The sample holds a few counts of this clonotype. The rearrangement uses TRBV7-8 and TRBJ2-7, with TRBD2 matching 7 bases. Germline V gives CDR1 SGHVS, CDR2 FQNEAQ. The CDR3 sequence is 14 residues long. With 4 bases clipped from V and 4 bases from J, the junction kept 7 bases outside the gene matches. CDR3 sequence (DNA): TGTGCCAGCAGCTACGGGGCGGGAGAATACGAGCAGTACTTC. Residues: CASSYGAGEYEQYF.

This clonotype was picked up a small number of times. The chain recombines TRBV20-1 with TRBJ2-7; 8 nucleotides match TRBD1. V lost 8 bases and J lost 2; bases outside the gene matches: 8. This CDR3 has 13 amino acids. From germline, CDR1 is DFQATT and CDR2 SNEGSKA (reference sequence). The CDR3, as DNA: TGCAGTACTCCGGGACAGGAACCCTACGAGCAGTACTTC. It yields the protein CSTPGQEPYEQYF.

There are many counts of this clonotype. The chain joins TRBV6-6 to TRBJ2-7; D unresolved. Germline CDR1 MNHNY, CDR2 SVGAGI (reference sequence). The CDR3 has 11 amino acids. Trimming took off 4 bases at V and 8 bases at J, with 9 bases between the two ends. The CDR3 DNA reads TGTGCCAGCAGTTTTGGTGAGCAGCAGTACTTC. This translates into CASSFGEQQYF.

The DNA of the CDR3 is TGCGCCAGCAGGATCGGGACAGGGAGGGACACAGATACGCAGTATTTT. It translates to CASRIGTGRDTDTQYF. The chain has TRBV5-1 and TRBJ2-3; 9 nucleotides line up with TRBD1. V gave up 5 bases and J gave up 2 bases; unmatched junction bases: 9. This CDR3 has 16 residues. Germline CDR1 SGHRS, CDR2 YFSETQ.

The V gene is TRBV5-1, the J gene TRBJ2-5, with a tentative D call TRBD2 (5 bases). From germline, CDR1 is SGHRS and CDR2 YFSETQ. The CDR3 has 15 amino acids. The V gene lost 4 bases and the J gene lost 4 bases, with 17 bases spanning the gap. DNA of the CDR3: TGCGCCAGCAGCGGGTGGACCCCGGAGGTAGAGACCCAGTACTTC. Translated, it gives CASSGWTPEVETQYF.

Only a few counts were recorded for this clonotype. The chain carries TRBV30 and TRBJ2-1; D gene unclear. CDR1 is GTSNPN and CDR2 is SVGIG in the germline V gene (reference sequence). Trimming took 5 bases from V and 7 from J, leaving 12 bases between them. The CDR3 covers 12 residues. CDR3 sequence (DNA): TGTGCCTGGGTCGTGAATGGGAATGAGCAGTTCTTC. Protein sequence: CAWVVNGNEQFF.

The rearrangement joins TRBV27 to TRBJ1-6; 7 positions match TRBD1. There are 14 residues in the CDR3. Germline-derived CDR1 and CDR2 are MNHEY and SMNVEV (reference sequence). Trimming removed 6 bases from V and 9 bases from J; junction bases left unmatched: 8. Written as DNA, the CDR3 is TGTGCCAGCAGGCCTGACAGGGAGGGTTCACCCCTCCACTTT. Protein product: CASRPDREGSPLHF.

Details on this clonotype: A junction end diverges from the germline sequence, so it may reflect a read error. This chain joins TRBV6-5 and TRBJ2-2; the D call may be TRBD1 or TRBD2 (5 bases each). CDR3 length: 13 amino acids. Germline CDR1 is MNHEY and CDR2 is SVGAGI. CDR3 nucleotides: TGTGCCAGCAGTTACAGGGGAACCGGGGAGCAGTTTTTT. Encoded protein: CASSYRGTGEQFF.

The chain links TRBV18 to TRBJ1-4; 8 nucleotides align to TRBD1. V lost 5 bases to trimming and J lost 7 bases; unmatched junction nucleotides: 6. This CDR3 is 14 amino acids long. From germline, CDR1 is KGHSH and CDR2 LQKENI. The CDR3 DNA sequence: TGTGCCAGCTCATCCCAGGGGGCTGGTGAAAAACTGTTTTTT. This translates into CASSSQGAGEKLFF.

The chain is built from TRBV12-3 or TRBV12-4 and TRBJ2-1; possibly TRBD1 or TRBD2 for D (5 bases each). This CDR3 is built from 14 residues. The germline V and J ends were trimmed by 8 bases and 8 bases, with 19 bases remaining between them. Here the CDR3 reads CASRTEEVGHEQFF. CDR3 sequence (DNA): TGTGCCAGCCGGACGGAGGAGGTGGGGCATGAGCAGTTCTTC.

This clonotype was observed a few times. The chain carries TRBV20-1 and TRBJ2-7; 10 bases fit TRBD1. The junction had 8 bases not matched to a gene; V was cut back by 4 bases and J by 2 bases. There are 15 residues in the CDR3. Germline V gives CDR1 DFQATT, CDR2 SNEGSKA (reference sequence). The CDR3 region is CSAISRDRGPYEQYF. Written as DNA, the CDR3 is TGCAGTGCTATATCCCGGGACAGGGGACCCTACGAGCAGTACTTC.

This clonotype has more than one count but fewer than ten. The chain couples TRBV19 to TRBJ1-3, with no clear D. V lost 11 bases and J lost 2, with 19 bases in between. This CDR3 has 15 amino acids. The germline gives CDR1 LNHDA, CDR2 SQIVND (reference sequence). The CDR3 DNA follows: TGTGCCTCCCGAAGGGTCGGGTCTCCTGGAAACACCATATATTTT. This translates into CASRRVGSPGNTIYF.